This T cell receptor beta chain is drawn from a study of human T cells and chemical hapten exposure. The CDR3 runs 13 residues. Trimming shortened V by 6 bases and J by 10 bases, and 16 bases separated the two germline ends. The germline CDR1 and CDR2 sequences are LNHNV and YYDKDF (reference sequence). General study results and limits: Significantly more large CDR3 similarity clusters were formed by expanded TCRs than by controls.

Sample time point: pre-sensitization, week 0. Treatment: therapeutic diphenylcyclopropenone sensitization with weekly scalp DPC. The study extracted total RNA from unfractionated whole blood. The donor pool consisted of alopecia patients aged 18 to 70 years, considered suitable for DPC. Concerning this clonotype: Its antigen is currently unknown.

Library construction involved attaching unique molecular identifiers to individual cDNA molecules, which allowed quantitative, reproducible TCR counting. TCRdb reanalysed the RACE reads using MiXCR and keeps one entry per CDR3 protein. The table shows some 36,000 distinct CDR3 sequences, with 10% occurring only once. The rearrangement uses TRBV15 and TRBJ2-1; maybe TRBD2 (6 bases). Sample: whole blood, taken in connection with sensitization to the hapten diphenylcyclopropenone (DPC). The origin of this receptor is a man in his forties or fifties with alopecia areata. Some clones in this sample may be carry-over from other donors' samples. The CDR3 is CATSPTGVGEQFF. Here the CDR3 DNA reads TGTGCCACCAGTCCCACGGGAGTAGGAGAGCAGTTCTTC. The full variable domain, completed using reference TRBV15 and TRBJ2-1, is DAMVIQNPRYQVTQFGKPVTLSCSQTLNHNVMYWYQQKSSQAPKLLFHYYDKDFNNEADTPDNFQSRRPNTSFCFLDIRSPGLGDTAMYLCATSPTGVGEQFFGPGTRLTVL.